This T cell receptor beta chain was identified in a study of identical twins. This clonotype was picked up a small number of times. V gave up 3 bases and J gave up 2 bases, with 12 bases separating them. The length of the CDR3 is 14 residues. Germline V gives CDR1 SGHRS, CDR2 YFSETQ. Each CDR3 protein is one row after TCRdb ran MiXCR on the 5' RACE reads. The sample has 700,000 or so distinct CDR3 sequences, around 20% seen once. These records were also assigned to another study, of T cells expressing NK-cell markers.

The genes are TRBV5-1 and TRBJ2-7; D is perhaps TRBD1 or TRBD2 (5 bases each). The origin of this receptor is a young woman in good health. Sequences were obtained from PBMCs. The CDR3 reads CASSYGDLAYEQYF. CDR3 coding DNA: TGCGCCAGCAGCTATGGGGACCTAGCCTACGAGCAGTACTTC.